A single sample gave rise to the 2 T cell receptor beta chains below, sequenced in a study of siplizumab effects on memory and regulatory T cells. Clones were sequenced by immunoSEQ multiplex PCR, and TCRdb holds only the in-frame ones, with some missing. The data contain about 63,000 clones, around 78% of them singletons. Sequenced: memory CD4+ T cells sorted from blood. The origin of the receptors is a human donor in good health.

The V gene is TRBV6-1, the J gene TRBJ2-7; the D gene is possibly TRBD2 (5 bases). Between the trimmed V and J ends, which lost 6 bases and 7 bases, there was a span of 16 bases. Germline lookup yields CDR1 MNHNS and CDR2 SASEGT. CDR3 length: 13 amino acids. CDR3 protein: CASSGNMVGEQYF. CDR3 bases: TGTGCCAGCAGCGGGAATATGGTTGGAGAGCAGTACTTC.

In regard to this clone: The same CDR3 arises from other DNA sequences in this sample as well. This rearrangement joins TRBV6-1 to TRBJ2-5; 7 positions match TRBD1. The germline gives CDR1 MNHNS, CDR2 SASEGT. Trimming cost V 9 bases and J 2 bases; bases outside gene matches: 6. The CDR3 is made up of 13 amino acids. CDR3 sequence (DNA): TGTGCCAGTAAGACAGGGCCTCAAGAGACCCAGTACTTC. Its protein product is CASKTGPQETQYF.